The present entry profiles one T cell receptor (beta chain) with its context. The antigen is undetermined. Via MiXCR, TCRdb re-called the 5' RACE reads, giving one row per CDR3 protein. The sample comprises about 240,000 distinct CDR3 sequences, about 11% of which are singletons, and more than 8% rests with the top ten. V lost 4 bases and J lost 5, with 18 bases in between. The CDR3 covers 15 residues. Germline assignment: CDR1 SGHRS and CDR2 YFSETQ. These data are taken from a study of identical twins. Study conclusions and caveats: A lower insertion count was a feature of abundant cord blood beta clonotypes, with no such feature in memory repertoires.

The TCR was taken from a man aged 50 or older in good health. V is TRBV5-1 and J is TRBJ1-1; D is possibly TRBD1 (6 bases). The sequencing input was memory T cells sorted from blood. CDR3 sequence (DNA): TGCGCCAGCAGCCCATGGGGGGCGAGAGAGACTGAAGCTTTCTTT. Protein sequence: CASSPWGARETEAFF.